Described below is a single T cell receptor (beta chain) sequence and its context. Its cognate antigen has yet to be identified. Base qualities are missing; no much larger clone stands one base away. This specimen belongs to a study of blood T cell repertoires in COVID-19 (dated by TCRdb to the early 2020s). In the study overall: Collaborator samples came from the United States, Italy and Spain and covered acute and convalescent phases of COVID-19. The material from the prospective study consisted of cDNA or gDNA derived from T cells, B-cell-depleted T cells, or PBMCs. The dataset comprised deeply sampled blood TCRbeta repertoires from subjects exposed to, actively infected with, or recovered from COVID-19. The repertoires were released in a freely available public database intended as a resource for research on the immune response to SARS-CoV-2. The samples were drawn from two sources: the first 160 participants of the ongoing ImmuneRACE study, and 1,200 or so subjects contributed by 6 global collaborators. The sample metadata nearly always contained a de-identified subject ID, COVID-19 status, age in years and sex. HLA class I and class II types, where available, came from metadata supplied by the sample provider rather than from assay-based typing.

Participants in the prospective study were aged roughly 18 to 89 years, lived in 24 United States geographic areas, and enrolled through a virtual design. To assign participants to cohorts, the prospective study relied on clinical history that participants themselves reported in a screening survey and a study questionnaire. Recovered participants in ImmuneRACE Cohort 3 were defined by two consecutive negative NP/OP PCR tests, clearance by a healthcare professional, or resolution of symptoms. Each participant in the prospective study had whole blood, serum and a nasopharyngeal or oropharyngeal swab collected by mobile phlebotomists. Participants in the prospective study had the option to provide additional blood draws and questionnaires over a roughly 2-month period. Before DNA extraction, prospective study blood samples were shipped either frozen or at room temperature. General conclusions and limits of the study: How much clinical and demographic metadata was included differed by source and by participant, and the metadata was provided uncurated.

V was cut back by 1 base and J by 5 bases, leaving a gap of 9 bases between them. CDR1 and CDR2 (SGHRS, YFSETQ) derive from the germline V gene. Reading from cysteine to phenylalanine, the CDR3 counts 13 amino acids. The retained sequence is limited to the CDR3, 39 bases, with the frame set at the first base. TCRbeta CDR3 regions were amplified from genomic DNA by means of the immunoSEQ Assay, a bias-controlled multiplex PCR. In the authors' own workflow: The number of nucleated cells in each sample was estimated by amplification of reference gene primers within the assay. To quantify the absolute abundance of each unique TCRbeta CDR3 rearrangement, sequence reads were collapsed and filtered. Productive Simpson clonality was computed per sample as the square root of Simpson's diversity index over productive rearrangements. Sourced from immuneACCESS, this table was stored by TCRdb with only in-frame sequences that have V and J called. A share of the clones is absent; for the studies checked, an unresolved V gene accounts for under half, and the remainder has no known explanation. The V and J calls and clone size are taken from that table; D and trimming were inferred from the DNA. The sample yields hundreds of thousands of clones; over 75% were counted once. Jointly, the top ten make up roughly 1.1% of the sample.

The receptor was isolated from a young man who had recovered from COVID-19. This sequence uses TRBV5-1 and TRBJ1-1; no D gene can be assigned with confidence. Input material: PBMCs or T cells enriched from blood (not recorded which). For the CDR3, the sequence is CASSLSGKTEAFF. The DNA is TGCGCCAGCAGCTTGTCCGGGAAGACTGAAGCTTTCTTT. This CDR3, with the reference TRBV5-1 and TRBJ1-1 proteins standing in past its ends, gives the full variable domain KAGVTQTPRYLIKTRGQQVTLSCSPISGHRSVSWYQQTPGQGLQFLFEYFSETQRNKGNFPGRFSGRQFSNSRSEMNVSTLELGDSALYLCASSLSGKTEAFFGQGTRLTVV.